A single sample is the source of the 8 T cell receptor beta chains below, sequenced in a study of blood T cell repertoires in COVID-19. TCRdb keeps only in-frame clones here, not all; method: immunoSEQ multiplex PCR. The sample has 130,000 or so clones, around 83% seen once. The sequencing sample was made of PBMCs or T cells enriched from blood (not recorded which). The receptor source for this set is a man aged 30-40 years who had recovered from COVID-19.

This clone was seen just once. The CDR3 DNA reads TGCGCCAGCAGCCCCCAGGGGGACTCCTACGAGCAGTACTTC. This translates into CASSPQGDSYEQYF. This chain uses TRBV5-1 with TRBJ2-7, with 7 nucleotides matching TRBD1. CDR1 and CDR2 (germline): SGHRS, YFSETQ. The CDR3 spans 14 residues. J lost 0 bases, V lost 4 bases, and 4 bases had no gene match.

This clone has just a few counts. This chain joins TRBV9 and TRBJ1-6; the D is unclear. Germline-derived CDR1 and CDR2 are SGDLS and YYNGEE. V lost 0 bases and J 4 bases, leaving 5 bases between the germline ends. The length of the CDR3 is 14 residues. CDR3 sequence (DNA): TGTGCCAGCAGCGTAGGGGCGTATAATTCACCCCTCCACTTT. Protein sequence: CASSVGAYNSPLHF.

This sequence joins TRBV5-1 and TRBJ2-1; 13 bases are shared with TRBD2. CDR3 length: 16 residues. The germline gives CDR1 SGHRS, CDR2 YFSETQ. Trimming at V came to 3 bases and at J to 2 bases, leaving 2 bases not matched to a gene. The CDR3 DNA reads as TGCGCCAGCAGCTCAGGGACTAGCGGGGCCTACAATGAGCAGTTCTTC. It codes for CASSSGTSGAYNEQFF.

This clone was counted a few times. The chain recombines TRBV4-1 with TRBJ2-3; 8 bases match TRBD2. J gave up 10 bases and V 4 bases, and 7 bases lay outside the gene matches. CDR1 is MGHRA, CDR2 YSYEKL, per germline. CDR3 length: 13 residues. In DNA form, the CDR3 reads TGCGCCAGCAGCCGGCTACTAGCGGAACCGCAGTATTTT. Translating it yields CASSRLLAEPQYF.

The rearrangement uses TRBV27 and TRBJ1-5, with D unresolved. The CDR3 loop spans 15 amino acids. Germline loops: CDR1 MNHEY, CDR2 SMNVEV (reference sequence). The V gene lost 2 bases and the J gene lost 4 bases, with 12 bases spanning the gap. In DNA, the CDR3 is TGTGCCAGCAGTTTAGACGGACTATCGAATCAGCCCCAGCATTTT. Protein product: CASSLDGLSNQPQHF.

This chain uses TRBV5-4 with TRBJ2-7, with TRBD2 identical over 10 bases. The V and J ends lost 4 bases and 6 bases, in that order; junction bases with no gene match: 13. The CDR3 length is 16 residues. The germline CDR1 and CDR2 sequences are SGHNT and YYREEE (reference sequence). The CDR3 sequence: CASSTRSGGPGSEQYV. The CDR3 DNA is TGTGCCAGCAGCACCCGTAGCGGGGGGCCCGGCTCCGAGCAGTACGTC.

This chain uses TRBV5-1 with TRBJ2-3; D is possibly TRBD1 (5 bases). The CDR3 length is 15 residues. The V end was cut by 4 bases, the J end by 0 bases, with 12 bases between. Germline CDR1 reads SGHRS; CDR2 reads YFSETQ. CDR3 sequence reads: CASSETDQSTDTQYF. The CDR3 region has the DNA TGCGCCAGCAGCGAGACAGATCAGAGCACAGATACGCAGTATTTT.

The chain carries TRBV18 and TRBJ1-2, with 12 positions matching TRBD1. The germline V gene has CDR1 KGHSH and CDR2 LQKENI. The junction had 14 bases not matched to a gene; V was cut back by 8 bases and J by 4 bases. The CDR3 length is 17 residues. In nucleotides, the CDR3 is TGTGCCAGCACAAAGGGATCCGGGACAGGGGGCTTCTATGGCTACACCTTC. Encoded protein: CASTKGSGTGGFYGYTF. The whole variable domain, remainder taken from reference TRBV18 and TRBJ1-2, is NAGVMQNPRHLVRRRGQEARLRCSPMKGHSHVYWYRQLPEEGLKFMVYLQKENIIDESGMPKERFSAEFPKEGPSILRIQQVVRGDSAAYFCASTKGSGTGGFYGYTFGSGTRLTVV.